This is a list of T cell receptor beta chains from one sample in a study of spatial heterogeneity in lung cancer. TCRdb fed the 5' RACE reads into MiXCR, producing one record per CDR3 protein. The repertoire consists of fewer than 9,500 distinct CDR3 sequences, with around 8.9% occurring once and the leading ten covering less than 30%. Specimen: lung tumor tissue, collected at surgery. These receptors were taken from a male donor with early-stage non-small cell lung cancer. Both conserved end residues are part of each CDR3. Fields, in order: J gene, clone size, V gene, D gene, CDR3 protein, CDR3 DNA. A D gene is named only where the DNA matches it firmly. For some rows the clone size is stated as once, few or many, or as a class when expanded; others skip it.

j_call: TRBJ1-4; clone_size: many; v_call: TRBV20-1; d_call: .; cdr3_aa: CSASPDAGEKLFF; cdr3_nt: TGCAGTGCTTCCCCGGACGCGGGTGAAAAACTGTTTTTT
j_call: TRBJ2-5; clone_size: many; v_call: TRBV5-1; d_call: .; cdr3_aa: CASSLDRVEETQYF; cdr3_nt: TGCGCCAGCAGCTTGGACAGGGTCGAAGAGACCCAGTACTTC
j_call: TRBJ1-1; clone_size: many; v_call: TRBV5-1; d_call: .; cdr3_aa: CASSSSGERDTEAFF; cdr3_nt: TGCGCCAGCAGCTCATCGGGGGAGAGGGACACTGAAGCTTTCTTT
j_call: TRBJ1-6; clone_size: many; v_call: TRBV7-2; d_call: .; cdr3_aa: CASSLVDLSPTYNSPLHF; cdr3_nt: TGTGCCAGCAGCCTCGTGGATCTAAGCCCCACTTATAATTCACCCCTCCACTTT
j_call: TRBJ1-1; clone_size: medium-sized; v_call: TRBV28; d_call: TRBD1; cdr3_aa: CASSVTGTNTEAFF; cdr3_nt: TGTGCCAGCAGTGTGACAGGGACCAACACTGAAGCTTTCTTT
j_call: TRBJ2-1; clone_size: many; v_call: TRBV9; d_call: .; cdr3_aa: CASSVAFGSAGVNEQFF; cdr3_nt: TGTGCCAGCAGCGTAGCGTTCGGGTCGGCCGGTGTTAATGAGCAGTTCTTC
j_call: TRBJ1-5; clone_size: many; v_call: TRBV7-2; d_call: .; cdr3_aa: CASSLDRETPQHF; cdr3_nt: TGTGCCAGCAGCTTAGATAGGGAAACGCCCCAGCATTTT
j_call: TRBJ2-5; clone_size: medium-sized; v_call: TRBV28; d_call: .; cdr3_aa: CASSYPLVQGETQYF; cdr3_nt: TGTGCCAGCAGCTACCCATTGGTACAGGGCGAGACCCAGTACTTC
j_call: TRBJ2-3; clone_size: few; v_call: TRBV7-2; d_call: .; cdr3_aa: CASSRLDTQYF; cdr3_nt: TGTGCCAGCAGTAGACTAGATACGCAGTATTTT
j_call: TRBJ1-5; clone_size: many; v_call: TRBV29-1; d_call: TRBD1; cdr3_aa: CSVGDRGHQPQHF; cdr3_nt: TGCAGCGTTGGGGACAGGGGACATCAGCCCCAGCATTTT
j_call: TRBJ2-3; clone_size: medium-sized; v_call: TRBV6-5; d_call: TRBD2; cdr3_aa: CASSYGGDATDTQYF; cdr3_nt: TGTGCCAGCAGTTACGGGGGGGACGCCACAGATACGCAGTATTTT
j_call: TRBJ2-2; clone_size: many; v_call: TRBV4-1; d_call: TRBD1; cdr3_aa: CASSLGTAYTGELFF; cdr3_nt: TGCGCCAGCAGCCTCGGGACAGCCTACACCGGGGAGCTGTTTTTT
j_call: TRBJ2-2; clone_size: hyperexpanded; v_call: TRBV11-3; d_call: .; cdr3_aa: CASSLVGPGIDTGELFF; cdr3_nt: TGTGCCAGCAGCTTAGTGGGGCCAGGGATTGACACCGGGGAGCTGTTTTTT
j_call: TRBJ2-5; clone_size: many; v_call: TRBV5-5; d_call: TRBD1; cdr3_aa: CASSSLGQGSWESQETQYF; cdr3_nt: TGTGCCAGCAGCTCGTTAGGACAGGGAAGTTGGGAGAGCCAAGAGACCCAGTACTTC
j_call: TRBJ1-5; clone_size: many; v_call: TRBV4-1; d_call: .; cdr3_aa: CASSPRGPGWQPQHF; cdr3_nt: TGCGCCAGCAGCCCCAGAGGGCCAGGCTGGCAGCCCCAGCATTTT
j_call: TRBJ1-2; clone_size: medium-sized; v_call: TRBV20-1; d_call: .; cdr3_aa: CSARDGARGVYGYTF; cdr3_nt: TGCAGTGCTAGAGATGGCGCCAGGGGCGTCTATGGCTACACCTTC
j_call: TRBJ2-2; clone_size: .; v_call: TRBV2; d_call: .; cdr3_aa: CASWAHGELFF; cdr3_nt: TGTGCCAGCTGGGCCCACGGGGAGCTGTTTTTT
j_call: TRBJ1-5; clone_size: many; v_call: TRBV28; d_call: .; cdr3_aa: CASRARGQPQHF; cdr3_nt: TGTGCCAGCAGAGCTAGGGGGCAGCCCCAGCATTTT
j_call: TRBJ2-5; clone_size: .; v_call: TRBV20-1; d_call: TRBD2; cdr3_aa: CSAVPSGSPGTQYF; cdr3_nt: TGCAGTGCTGTTCCTAGCGGGTCCCCGGGGACCCAGTACTTC
j_call: TRBJ2-5; clone_size: medium-sized; v_call: TRBV9; d_call: .; cdr3_aa: CASSVEQGVFSETQYF; cdr3_nt: TGTGCCAGCAGCGTAGAACAGGGAGTGTTTTCGGAGACCCAGTACTTC
j_call: TRBJ2-2; clone_size: many; v_call: TRBV9; d_call: TRBD1; cdr3_aa: CASSARQGANTGELFF; cdr3_nt: TGTGCCAGCAGCGCCCGACAGGGGGCGAACACCGGGGAGCTGTTTTTT
j_call: TRBJ1-1; clone_size: .; v_call: TRBV2; d_call: .; cdr3_aa: CASSSEGDTEAFF; cdr3_nt: TGTGCCAGCAGTTCCGAGGGTGACACTGAAGCTTTCTTT
j_call: TRBJ2-7; clone_size: many; v_call: TRBV27; d_call: .; cdr3_aa: CASSPGIRHEQYF; cdr3_nt: TGTGCCAGCAGCCCAGGGATTCGTCACGAGCAGTACTTC
j_call: TRBJ2-3; clone_size: few; v_call: TRBV20-1; d_call: .; cdr3_aa: CSVPATGADTQYF; cdr3_nt: TGCAGTGTCCCCGCGACGGGCGCAGATACGCAGTATTTT
j_call: TRBJ2-2; clone_size: few; v_call: TRBV28; d_call: .; cdr3_aa: CASRTLQGSGTGELFF; cdr3_nt: TGTGCCAGCAGGACGCTTCAGGGGTCGGGCACCGGGGAGCTGTTTTTT
j_call: TRBJ1-1; clone_size: .; v_call: TRBV3-1; d_call: .; cdr3_aa: CASSQALGGTEAFF; cdr3_nt: TGTGCCAGCAGCCAGGCGTTGGGCGGCACTGAAGCTTTCTTT
j_call: TRBJ2-7; clone_size: .; v_call: TRBV7-2; d_call: TRBD1; cdr3_aa: CANRPGTAYSYEQYF; cdr3_nt: TGTGCCAACAGGCCTGGGACAGCCTACTCCTACGAGCAGTACTTC
j_call: TRBJ2-1; clone_size: once; v_call: TRBV20-1; d_call: TRBD2; cdr3_aa: CSAPGTSGHNEQFF; cdr3_nt: TGCAGTGCTCCTGGGACTAGCGGCCACAATGAGCAGTTCTTC
j_call: TRBJ1-1; clone_size: many; v_call: TRBV6-1; d_call: TRBD1; cdr3_aa: CASPAGRGPMNTEAFF; cdr3_nt: TGTGCCAGCCCTGCGGGGAGGGGGCCTATGAACACTGAAGCTTTCTTT
j_call: TRBJ2-2; clone_size: many; v_call: TRBV2; d_call: TRBD1; cdr3_aa: CASSRQGSNTGELFF; cdr3_nt: TGTGCCAGCAGTCGACAGGGGTCGAACACCGGGGAGCTGTTTTTT
j_call: TRBJ1-2; clone_size: many; v_call: TRBV28; d_call: .; cdr3_aa: CASSRDRFYGYTF; cdr3_nt: TGTGCCAGCAGTCGCGACAGGTTCTATGGCTACACCTTC
j_call: TRBJ2-6; clone_size: .; v_call: TRBV2; d_call: .; cdr3_aa: CASSLGTLWFSGANVLTF; cdr3_nt: TGTGCCAGCAGTCTAGGGACCTTATGGTTCTCTGGGGCCAACGTCCTGACTTTC
j_call: TRBJ2-2; clone_size: .; v_call: TRBV10-3; d_call: TRBD2; cdr3_aa: CAMTSGINTGELFF; cdr3_nt: TGTGCCATGACTAGCGGGATTAACACCGGGGAGCTGTTTTTT
j_call: TRBJ1-1; clone_size: few; v_call: TRBV5-1; d_call: TRBD1; cdr3_aa: CASSPRDSSTEAFF; cdr3_nt: TGCGCCAGCAGCCCCCGGGACAGCTCGACTGAAGCTTTCTTT
j_call: TRBJ2-5; clone_size: .; v_call: TRBV20-1; d_call: TRBD2; cdr3_aa: CSARGGTSGRPQETQYF; cdr3_nt: TGCAGTGCTAGAGGGGGGACTAGCGGGAGGCCCCAAGAGACCCAGTACTTC
j_call: TRBJ2-5; clone_size: medium-sized; v_call: TRBV5-6; d_call: .; cdr3_aa: CASSLFSTGGDETQYF; cdr3_nt: TGTGCCAGCAGCTTGTTTAGCACAGGAGGGGATGAGACCCAGTACTTC
j_call: TRBJ2-1; clone_size: many; v_call: TRBV29-1; d_call: .; cdr3_aa: CSVSRQLNEQFF; cdr3_nt: TGCAGCGTTTCTAGACAGCTCAATGAGCAGTTCTTC
j_call: TRBJ1-1; clone_size: few; v_call: TRBV7-4; d_call: .; cdr3_aa: CASSLGPLRTSCKNTEAFF; cdr3_nt: TGTGCCAGCAGCTTAGGGCCCCTCCGCACGTCGTGTAAGAACACTGAAGCTTTCTTT
j_call: TRBJ1-6; clone_size: many; v_call: TRBV28; d_call: .; cdr3_aa: CASSGASSYNSPLHF; cdr3_nt: TGTGCCAGCAGTGGTGCGTCCTCCTATAATTCACCCCTCCACTTT
j_call: TRBJ2-1; clone_size: few; v_call: TRBV12-3/TRBV12-4; d_call: .; cdr3_aa: CASNPGRAYNEQFF; cdr3_nt: TGTGCCAGCAATCCCGGGCGTGCCTACAATGAGCAGTTCTTC
j_call: TRBJ1-2; clone_size: few; v_call: TRBV9; d_call: TRBD1; cdr3_aa: CASTPDRRYGYTF; cdr3_nt: TGTGCCAGCACCCCGGACAGGCGCTATGGCTACACCTTC
j_call: TRBJ2-3; clone_size: .; v_call: TRBV7-2; d_call: .; cdr3_aa: CASSLAPPGSTDTQYF; cdr3_nt: TGTGCCAGCAGCTTAGCGCCCCCGGGCAGCACAGATACGCAGTATTTT
j_call: TRBJ2-1; clone_size: few; v_call: TRBV28; d_call: TRBD2; cdr3_aa: CASSLRDYNYNEQFF; cdr3_nt: TGTGCCAGCAGCCTCCGGGACTACAATTACAATGAGCAGTTCTTC
j_call: TRBJ2-1; clone_size: medium-sized; v_call: TRBV7-3; d_call: TRBD2; cdr3_aa: CASSEGLADYNEQFF; cdr3_nt: TGTGCCAGCAGCGAGGGACTAGCGGACTACAATGAGCAGTTCTTC
j_call: TRBJ1-3; clone_size: medium-sized; v_call: TRBV7-9; d_call: .; cdr3_aa: CASSSRENSGNTIYF; cdr3_nt: TGTGCCAGCAGCTCCCGGGAAAACTCTGGAAACACCATATATTTT
j_call: TRBJ1-5; clone_size: few; v_call: TRBV12-2; d_call: .; cdr3_aa: CASRAWLPGEICNQPQHF; cdr3_nt: TGTGCAAGTCGCGCCTGGCTACCAGGAGAGATTTGCAATCAGCCCCAGCATTTT
j_call: TRBJ1-5; clone_size: medium-sized; v_call: TRBV20-1; d_call: .; cdr3_aa: CSASSGEQPQHF; cdr3_nt: TGCAGTGCGTCGAGTGGGGAACAGCCCCAGCATTTT
j_call: TRBJ1-1; clone_size: .; v_call: TRBV4-1; d_call: .; cdr3_aa: CASSQVGRNTEAFF; cdr3_nt: TGCGCCAGCAGCCAAGTCGGCAGGAACACTGAAGCTTTCTTT
j_call: TRBJ2-1; clone_size: many; v_call: TRBV5-1; d_call: .; cdr3_aa: CASSLGQTGYNEQFF; cdr3_nt: TGCGCCAGCAGCTTGGGACAGACGGGGTACAATGAGCAGTTCTTC
j_call: TRBJ2-7; clone_size: many; v_call: TRBV19; d_call: .; cdr3_aa: CASSMSAYEQYF; cdr3_nt: TGTGCCAGTAGTATGTCCGCCTACGAGCAGTACTTC
j_call: TRBJ1-1; clone_size: many; v_call: TRBV28; d_call: .; cdr3_aa: CASSPPAGEGSEAFF; cdr3_nt: TGTGCCAGCAGTCCCCCCGCAGGGGAGGGCTCTGAAGCTTTCTTT